This TCR beta chain was profiled in a study of blood T cell repertoires in COVID-19. About the research overall: Samples of COVID-19 (acute and convalescent) were obtained from the United States, Italy and Spain. The cDNA or gDNA used as material had been derived from T cells, B-cell-depleted T cells, or PBMCs.

Germline-derived CDR1 and CDR2 are ENHRY and SYGVKD. This CDR3 is built from 14 residues. Trimming removed 3 bases at V and 2 bases at J, with 10 bases between. Authors' data handling: Amplifying reference gene primers gave estimates of nucleated cell counts. Generated by immunoSEQ multiplex PCR, the TCRdb table keeps only in-frame clones and is missing some. V and J calls and clone size come straight from that table; D and trimming were deduced from the DNA. The sample holds tens of thousands of clones; approximately 78% are singletons and the top ten take about 7%. The rearrangement joins TRBV10-3 to TRBJ1-1; D not certain. The origin of this receptor is a man aged 45 to 65 with active or convalescent COVID-19. Sequencing was carried out using peripheral blood. The CDR3 sequence: CAISERVVNTEAFF. In DNA, the CDR3 is TGTGCCATCAGTGAACGGGTGGTAAACACTGAAGCTTTCTTT.